Described below is a single T cell receptor beta chain sequence and its context. The antigen remains undetermined. Trimming took off 5 bases at V and 5 bases at J, with 14 bases between the two ends. The CDR3 has 14 amino acids. In germline, CDR1 is SGDLS, CDR2 YYNGEE. Using constant-segment primers, 5'RACE produced TCR alpha and TCR beta cDNA libraries carrying sample barcodes and UMIs. Via MiXCR, TCRdb re-called the 5' RACE reads, giving one row per CDR3 protein. The sample yields about 560,000 distinct CDR3 sequences, roughly 21% seen once. The data stem from a study of T-cell memory formation after mild COVID-19. General observations from the study: The study found balanced CD4/CD8 in clones contracting day 15 to 85 and a CD4+ lean in later expanders. Shrinking CD4+ clones resided mostly in CM and EM, and CD8+ ones in EMRA.

The sample comprised PBMCs or a T cell subset sorted from them (not recorded which). This chain uses TRBV9 with TRBJ2-4; D possibly matches TRBD1 or TRBD2 (5 bases each). The receptor was isolated from an adult woman who had mild COVID-19 (a few samples of this study predate the infection). Cell type and time point are not known. CDR3 region: CASSALGTENIQYF. CDR3 nucleotide sequence: TGTGCCAGCAGTGCCCTGGGGACGGAAAACATTCAGTACTTC.